This T cell receptor (beta chain) came from a study of shared clonotypes between healthy human individuals. This CDR3 spans 14 amino acids. Germline V CDR1 and CDR2: MNHEY, SMNVEV (reference sequence). V lost 6 bases and J lost 11, with 22 bases in between. Method: immunoSEQ multiplex PCR; TCRdb's copy keeps in-frame clones and lacks some. The repertoire holds about 700,000 clones, with under 95% as singletons. CD45RO-negative CD8 cells positively selected for CCR7 made up the naive population, which excluded terminally differentiated effector memory CD45RA+ cells. Material: naive CD8+ T cells sorted from blood. This sequence was found in a man younger than 45 in good health. The chain joins TRBV27 to TRBJ1-1, with D maybe TRBD1 (5 bases). The CDR3 is CASRGGLPLSAAFF. As DNA, the CDR3 is TGTGCCAGCAGGGGGGGGTTACCCCTTAGCGCGGCTTTCTTT.